The clone carrying this T cell receptor beta chain was detected a few times. Antigen unknown. The sample comes from a study of T cells in Graves' hyperthyroidism and ophthalmopathy. Overall study results and limits: Ophthalmopathy, as predicted by the model, came a median roughly 6.8 months after the prediction.

CDR1 is KGHDR, CDR2 SFDVKD, per germline. V lost 9 bases to trimming and J lost 3 bases, with 5 bases between them. The CDR3 is 11 amino acids. Amplification targeted TCR beta CDR3 regions from RNA transcripts. A set of HTBI primers served as the primers for a first-round RT-PCR of the TCR CDR3. TCRdb independently ran MiXCR on the multiplex PCR reads; one entry per CDR3 protein. In the table there are approximately 380,000 distinct CDR3 sequences, around 20% of which are singletons. Uncontrolled infection, other autoimmune disease, pregnancy or lactation disqualified patients from enrolment. Diagnostic decisions used clinical symptoms, serum thyroxine and TRAb, thyroid ultrasound and orbital computed tomography.

This sequence was found in a man aged 18 to 35 with Graves' ophthalmopathy. The chain has TRBV24-1 and TRBJ2-1, with unresolved D. The sequenced sample consisted of blood. The CDR3 DNA reads as TGTGCCACCGAGATCTACAATGAGCAGTTCTTC. Translating gives CATEIYNEQFF.